Below, 16 T cell receptor beta chains from the same sample are listed, as sequenced in a study of CD8 T cells in Susac syndrome. Random hexamers were used to reverse transcribe roughly 0.45 to 1 ug of RNA. Via MiXCR, TCRdb re-called the immunoSEQ multiplex PCR reads, giving one row per CDR3 protein. The data contain over 100,000 distinct CDR3 sequences, about 96% of them seen just once; the ten biggest clones take up 0.096%. The sample taken for sequencing was CD4+ T cells from PBMCs. The receptors here all came from a human donor in good health.

The DNA for the CDR3 is TGTGCCAGCAGCGGCGAGACAGGGTGGTACGAGCAGTACTTC. It specifies CASSGETGWYEQYF. J is TRBJ2-7 and V is TRBV7-9, with 7 bases matching TRBD1. The CDR3 has 14 amino acids. After removal of 5 bases from V and 4 bases from J, the junction contained 8 bases not matched to a gene. Germline CDR1 and CDR2: SEHNR and FQNEAQ (reference sequence). The entire variable domain, with the rest obtained from reference TRBV7-9 and TRBJ2-7, is as follows: DTGVSQNPRHKITKRGQNVTFRCDPISEHNRLYWYRQTLGQGPEFLTYFQNEAQLEKSRLLSDRFSAERPKGSFSTLEIQRTEQGDSAMYLCASSGETGWYEQYFGPGTRLTVT.

The V call is TRBV29-1, the J call TRBJ1-1, with 8 bases that match TRBD1. Losses at the gene ends were 7 bases for V and 2 bases for J; bases not matched to a gene: 3. Germline CDR1 is SQVTM and CDR2 is ANQGSEA. CDR3 size: 12 residues. The CDR3 nucleotides read TGCAGCGGTGACAGGGGCAACACTGAAGCTTTCTTT. Translated: CSGDRGNTEAFF. The variable domain in full, with the rest retrieved from reference TRBV29-1 and TRBJ1-1, is SAVISQKPSRDICQRGTSLTIQCQVDSQVTMMFWYRQQPGQSLTLIATANQGSEATYESGFVIDKFPISRPNLTFSTLTVSNMSPEDSSIYLCSGDRGNTEAFFGQGTRLTVV.

This chain joins TRBV6-2 or TRBV6-3 and TRBJ2-7; 10 bases align to TRBD2. The germline V gene has CDR1 MNHEY and CDR2 SVGEGT. The CDR3 is 13 residues long. With V trimmed by 6 bases and J by 6 bases, 5 bases remained unmatched. The CDR3 reads CASSEREGGEQYF. The CDR3 DNA follows: TGTGCCAGCAGCGAGCGGGAGGGCGGCGAGCAGTACTTC.

J is TRBJ2-7 and V is TRBV12-3 or TRBV12-4; 8 positions agree with TRBD1. The CDR3 runs to 13 residues. The J segment lost 6 bases and the V segment lost 3 bases, leaving 4 bases of the junction unmatched. The CDR3, as DNA: TGTGCCAGCAGTTTGCGGCAGGGGGCCGAGCAGTACTTC. Translated, it gives CASSLRQGAEQYF.

The chain employs TRBV7-9 and TRBJ2-7, with 14 nucleotides matching TRBD2. V trimming: 0 bases; J trimming: 5 bases; junction bases outside the gene matches: 6. CDR3 size: 17 residues. Germline-derived CDR1 and CDR2 are SEHNR and FQNEAQ (reference sequence). The chain's CDR3 is CASSLAGTSGRQNEQYF. The CDR3 region has the DNA TGTGCCAGCAGCTTAGCGGGGACTAGCGGGAGACAGAACGAGCAGTACTTC.

In its sample, this clonotype was seen a few times. The chain recombines TRBV30 with TRBJ2-7; D is perhaps TRBD1 (6 bases). The CDR3 contains 12 residues. The germline V gene encodes CDR1 GTSNPN and CDR2 SVGIG (reference sequence). V shed 2 bases and J shed 4 bases, with 9 bases lying between them. CDR3 amino acids: CAWSYREYEQYF. Written as DNA, the CDR3 is TGTGCCTGGAGTTACAGGGAATACGAGCAGTACTTC.

The chain is built from TRBV2 and TRBJ1-5, with TRBD1 matching over 10 bases. The V gene's germline CDR1 is SNHLY and CDR2 FYNNEI. This CDR3 is 14 amino acids long. Trimming at V came to 8 bases and at J to 9 bases, leaving 10 bases not matched to a gene. DNA for the CDR3: TGTGCCAGCGGGACAGGGGCCAACGGGGGGCCCCAGCATTTT. Protein: CASGTGANGGPQHF. Based on the CDR3 plus reference TRBV2 and TRBJ1-5, the full variable domain is EPEVTQTPSHQVTQMGQEVILRCVPISNHLYFYWYRQILGQKVEFLVSFYNNEISEKSEIFDDQFSVERPDGSNFTLKIRSTKLEDSAMYFCASGTGANGGPQHFGDGTRLSIL.

This clonotype was found once. J is TRBJ2-5 and V is TRBV5-1; TRBD2 matches at 8 bases. V was clipped by 7 bases and J by 5 bases; unmatched bases: 10. CDR1 and CDR2 (germline): SGHRS, YFSETQ. The CDR3 is 14 residues long. The CDR3 coding sequence is TGCGCCAGCTATGCTAGCGGGTATGGCGAGACCCAGTACTTC. Translating gives CASYASGYGETQYF.

V usage is TRBV6-6 and J usage is TRBJ2-4; D might be TRBD1 (6 bases). V lost 4 bases, J lost 2 bases, and 15 bases lay in between. CDR3 length equals 16 residues. Germline CDR1 and CDR2: MNHNY and SVGAGI (reference sequence). The CDR3 here is CASSSQGGVTKNIQYF. CDR3 nucleotides: TGTGCCAGCAGTTCACAGGGTGGGGTAACCAAAAACATTCAGTACTTC.

The chain couples TRBV20-1 to TRBJ1-1, with D unresolved. In germline, CDR1 is DFQATT, CDR2 SNEGSKA (reference sequence). Trimming removed 3 bases at V and 0 bases at J, with 5 bases between. This CDR3 spans 12 amino acids. The CDR3: CSASRMNTEAFF. In nucleotides, the CDR3 is TGCAGTGCTAGCCGGATGAACACTGAAGCTTTCTTT.

This chain connects TRBV3-1 to TRBJ2-1; perhaps TRBD2 as D (5 bases). Trimming took 4 bases from V and 9 from J, leaving 13 bases between them. This CDR3 is built from 13 residues. The germline V gene has CDR1 LGHDT and CDR2 YNNKEL (reference sequence). The CDR3 is CASSPSLAPEQFF. The CDR3 DNA reads TGTGCCAGCAGCCCCAGTCTAGCCCCTGAGCAGTTCTTC.

The chain couples TRBV2 to TRBJ2-5; D unresolved. The germline V gene has CDR1 SNHLY and CDR2 FYNNEI. V gave up 9 bases and J gave up 5 bases, with 10 bases separating them. The CDR3 length is 11 residues. The DNA of the CDR3 is TGTGCCAGTCGAGCTTTCGAGACCCAGTACTTC. Its protein is CASRAFETQYF.

This clonotype was counted a single time. The CDR3 reads CASIPRQGRNSPLHF. The CDR3 DNA reads as TGTGCCAGCATTCCTCGACAGGGGAGGAATTCACCCCTCCACTTT. This sequence joins TRBV2 and TRBJ1-6; 8 bases match TRBD1. CDR1 and CDR2 from the germline V gene are SNHLY and FYNNEI. CDR3 length equals 15 residues. V shed 7 bases, J shed 7 bases, and the junction held 9 bases outside the gene matches.

The gene calls are TRBV3-1 and TRBJ2-7; 11 positions match TRBD2. This CDR3 is built from 14 residues. Looked up from germline, CDR1 is LGHDT and CDR2 is YNNKEL (reference sequence). V trimming: 3 bases; J trimming: 5 bases; junction bases outside the gene matches: 3. This CDR3 is CASSQQTSGDEQYF. CDR3 in DNA: TGTGCCAGCAGCCAGCAGACTAGCGGGGACGAGCAGTACTTC.

The chain uses TRBV11-2 and TRBJ2-2, with 12 positions matching TRBD2. The CDR3 is 18 residues long. The V and J ends lost 5 bases and 5 bases, in that order; junction bases with no gene match: 12. Germline V gives CDR1 SGHAT, CDR2 FQNNGV. CDR3 loop: CASSPRTSGTSLTGELFF. The CDR3 bases are TGTGCCAGCAGCCCTCGGACTAGCGGGACCTCGTTAACCGGGGAGCTGTTTTTT.

The CDR3, as DNA: TGTGCCAGCAGCTTAGTTGCTAGAAGCGTCCAAGAGACCCAGTACTTC. This encodes CASSLVARSVQETQYF. The rearrangement links TRBV7-2 to TRBJ2-5; no reliable D call. Trimming stripped 1 base from V and 1 base from J, with 13 bases between. Germline V lookup: CDR1 SGHTA, CDR2 FQGNSA. This CDR3 is built from 16 residues.